This passage covers 27 T cell receptor beta chains from one sample sequenced in a study of shared clonotypes between healthy human individuals. Libraries were prepared by immunoSEQ multiplex PCR; TCRdb keeps only in-frame clonotypes and omits some of them. The repertoire holds about 2 million clones, with roughly 94% as singletons. The source material was naive CD4+ T cells sorted from blood. Indicated subset: CD45RA+ positively selected. The receptors come from a man between 18 and 35 years old in good health.

A note on this clone: Different DNA sequences within this sample yield the same CDR3. This chain connects TRBV28 to TRBJ2-7, with 7 nucleotides matching TRBD1. The trim removed 6 bases at V and 0 bases at J, leaving 5 bases unmatched. Germline lookup yields CDR1 MDHEN and CDR2 SYDVKM. The CDR3 runs to 14 residues. CDR3 sequence reads: CASSLRQGSYEQYF. DNA of the CDR3: TGTGCCAGCAGCCTCCGACAGGGCTCCTACGAGCAGTACTTC.

The V call is TRBV5-4, the J call TRBJ2-7; D is possibly TRBD2 (7 bases). Germline CDR1 SGHNT, CDR2 YYREEE (reference sequence). The CDR3 sequence is 14 residues long. V gave up 10 bases and J gave up 5 bases, with 22 bases separating them. The CDR3 nucleotides are TGTGCCGCCCAGGGAGGGGGGACCAGAGACGAGCAGTACTTC. It yields the protein CAAQGGGTRDEQYF.

The chain joins TRBV5-4 to TRBJ2-4, with D possibly TRBD1 on 6 matching bases. CDR3 length: 14 amino acids. Germline V gene lookup returns CDR1 SGHNT and CDR2 YYREEE (reference sequence). V lost 0 bases, J lost 6 bases, and 10 bases lay in between. The CDR3 bases are TGTGCCAGCAGCTTGGCACAGGGCGGAAACATTCAGTACTTC. Protein sequence: CASSLAQGGNIQYF.

The DNA for the CDR3 is TGTGCCAGCAGACAACCCCGGGCCCCCGGGATTGAAAAACTGTTTTTT. This encodes CASRQPRAPGIEKLFF. The rearrangement uses TRBV2 and TRBJ1-4; D not resolved. The germline V gene encodes CDR1 SNHLY and CDR2 FYNNEI. This CDR3 comprises 16 residues. With 6 bases removed from V and 7 bases from J, the gap between germline ends came to 21 bases.

About this clone itself: Distinct nucleotide sequences in the sample also encode this CDR3. V is TRBV5-1 and J is TRBJ1-1; D not certain. This CDR3 has 13 residues. Between the trimmed V and J ends, which lost 4 bases and 1 base, there was a span of 8 bases. From germline, CDR1 is SGHRS and CDR2 YFSETQ. Here the CDR3 reads CASSPGTNTEAFF. CDR3 DNA: TGCGCCAGCAGCCCGGGCACGAACACTGAAGCTTTCTTT.

This sequence joins TRBV18 and TRBJ2-7; tentatively, D is TRBD2 (6 bases). The CDR3 loop spans 15 amino acids. V dropped 0 bases and J dropped 5 bases, with 14 bases sitting between them. In germline, CDR1 is KGHSH, CDR2 LQKENI. For the CDR3, the DNA is TGTGCCAGCTCACCACCTGTAACTAGCCTGCACGAGCAGTACTTC. It encodes CASSPPVTSLHEQYF.

This rearrangement joins TRBV11-2 to TRBJ2-3; D possibly corresponds to TRBD2 (6 bases). V dropped 0 bases and J dropped 4 bases, with 20 bases sitting between them. Germline V lookup: CDR1 SGHAT, CDR2 FQNNGV. This CDR3 contains 18 residues. In nucleotides, the CDR3 is TGTGCCAGCAGCTTAGACGGGAGAGGGGCGATTCCTTCAGATACGCAGTATTTT. This translates into CASSLDGRGAIPSDTQYF.

This chain connects TRBV2 to TRBJ2-2, with a weak D call TRBD2 (5 bases). In germline, CDR1 is SNHLY, CDR2 FYNNEI. This CDR3 has 16 amino acids. V gave up 3 bases and J gave up 5 bases, with 16 bases separating them. The CDR3 DNA is TGTGCCAGCAGTGAGAGGGTATCCGTCTCAACCGGGGAGCTGTTTTTT. Translating it yields CASSERVSVSTGELFF. The variable domain in full, with the rest retrieved from reference TRBV2 and TRBJ2-2, is EPEVTQTPSHQVTQMGQEVILRCVPISNHLYFYWYRQILGQKVEFLVSFYNNEISEKSEIFDDQFSVERPDGSNFTLKIRSTKLEDSAMYFCASSERVSVSTGELFFGEGSRLTVL.

The V and J genes are TRBV9 and TRBJ2-2; TRBD1 matches at 8 bases. In germline, CDR1 is SGDLS, CDR2 YYNGEE. The V gene end was trimmed by 4 bases and the J gene end by 1 base; junction bases not matched to a gene: 6. This CDR3 comprises 16 residues. CDR3 DNA: TGTGCCAGCAGCCGGACAGGGACCGTGAACACCGGGGAGCTGTTTTTT. This translates into CASSRTGTVNTGELFF.

The chain employs TRBV6-6 and TRBJ2-1, with D perhaps matching TRBD1 or TRBD2 (5 bases each). Per the germline V gene, CDR1 is MNHNY and CDR2 is SVGAGI (reference sequence). CDR3 length: 12 residues. Trimming took 4 bases from V and 9 from J, leaving 10 bases between them. The CDR3 nucleotides are TGTGCCAGCAGTTTTTGGGGGACTGAGCAGTTCTTC. This codes for CASSFWGTEQFF.

The CDR3 nucleotides are TGCGCCAGCAGCTTGATGGCAGCTAATGCCTACGAGCAGTACTTC. This gives the protein CASSLMAANAYEQYF. The chain is built from TRBV5-1 and TRBJ2-5; no clear D gene. The end of the DNA is better explained by TRBJ2-7, so the J call may be wrong. The CDR3 is made up of 15 amino acids. Per the germline V gene, CDR1 is SGHRS and CDR2 is YFSETQ.

The chain joins TRBV11-2 to TRBJ2-2; 10 bases line up with TRBD2. Germline V gives CDR1 SGHAT, CDR2 FQNNGV. V lost 1 base and J lost 7; bases outside the gene matches: 6. The CDR3 contains 16 residues. CDR3 nucleotide sequence: TGTGCCAGCAGCTTAGCCCTAGCGGGAGCCGGCGGGGAGCTGTTTTTT. Amino acids: CASSLALAGAGGELFF.

This sequence joins TRBV7-2 and TRBJ1-1, with 7 nucleotides matching TRBD1. The CDR3 spans 13 residues. The J segment lost 7 bases and the V segment lost 4 bases, leaving 6 bases of the junction unmatched. Germline V gene sequence: CDR1 SGHTA, CDR2 FQGNSA. CDR3 DNA: TGTGCCAGCAGCTCCCTCCGGGACAGTGAAGCTTTCTTT. Its translation: CASSSLRDSEAFF.

The table lists this clone with a count of one. Other DNA variants within this sample encode the same CDR3. CDR3 coding DNA: TGTGCCATCAGAGACAGCATGAACACTGAAGCTTTCTTT. Amino acids: CAIRDSMNTEAFF. The genes are TRBV10-3 and TRBJ1-1, with D perhaps TRBD1 (5 bases). This CDR3 contains 13 residues. CDR1 ENHRY and CDR2 SYGVKD come from the germline V gene. V was cut by 6 bases and J by 0 bases, with 8 bases left in between.

The rearrangement links TRBV19 to TRBJ1-2; D is unresolved. The V end lost 3 bases, the J end lost 10 bases, and 9 bases lay between the germline ends. In germline, CDR1 is LNHDA, CDR2 SQIVND (reference sequence). The CDR3 spans 11 residues. The CDR3 nucleotides are TGTGCCAGTAGTATGGGAGGGCTCTACACCTTC. Its translation is CASSMGGLYTF.

This chain connects TRBV4-1 to TRBJ2-5, with 7 bases matching TRBD1. CDR1 and CDR2 from the germline V gene are MGHRA and YSYEKL. Unmatched junction bases numbered 4, after V lost 4 bases and J lost 5 bases. CDR3 length: 13 residues. The DNA for the CDR3 is TGCGCCAGCAGCCCTGACAGGGTTGAGACCCAGTACTTC. It codes for CASSPDRVETQYF.

The chain has TRBV28 and TRBJ2-1, with a tentative D call TRBD2 (5 bases). This CDR3 is built from 16 residues. V lost 10 bases to trimming and J lost 4 bases, with 23 bases between them. Germline lookup yields CDR1 MDHEN and CDR2 SYDVKM. DNA for the CDR3: TGTGCCACCGGGGTAGTAGAAATAACTGATTACAATGAGCAGTTCTTC. It is translated as CATGVVEITDYNEQFF.

V usage is TRBV15 and J usage is TRBJ2-7, with D maybe TRBD1 (6 bases). The CDR3 runs 16 residues. Germline assignment: CDR1 LNHNV and CDR2 YYDKDF (reference sequence). V lost 1 base and J lost 1, with 14 bases in between. CDR3 sequence (DNA): TGTGCCACCAGCAGAGGGGACATGACAGGATCCTACGAGCAGTACTTC. Protein: CATSRGDMTGSYEQYF.

This clone came up once. The rearrangement uses TRBV10-1 and TRBJ2-2; 7 bases are a match to TRBD1. Germline CDR1 reads WNHNN; CDR2 reads SYGVQD (reference sequence). With 3 bases clipped from V and 4 bases from J, the junction kept 5 bases outside the gene matches. The CDR3 length is 15 residues. CDR3 sequence reads: CASSDGTVRTGELFF. In nucleotides, the CDR3 is TGCGCCAGCAGTGACGGGACAGTTCGCACCGGGGAGCTGTTTTTT.

Regarding this clone: This CDR3 is also generated by other DNA sequences in the sample. The CDR3 DNA sequence: TGCGCCAGCAGCTTCTCCTTACAAGAGACCCAGTACTTC. Its protein product is CASSFSLQETQYF. This chain links TRBV5-1 with TRBJ2-5; no firm D call. The CDR3 extends over 13 amino acids. Germline V lookup: CDR1 SGHRS, CDR2 YFSETQ. Trimming removed 2 bases at V and 2 bases at J, with 7 bases between. The whole variable domain, remainder taken from reference TRBV5-1 and TRBJ2-5, is KAGVTQTPRYLIKTRGQQVTLSCSPISGHRSVSWYQQTPGQGLQFLFEYFSETQRNKGNFPGRFSGRQFSNSRSEMNVSTLELGDSALYLCASSFSLQETQYFGPGTRLLVL.

The V and J genes are TRBV25-1 and TRBJ1-1; D gene uncertain. Deletions cut 3 bases from V and 5 bases from J, with 19 bases between. The CDR3 has 16 residues. CDR1 is MGHDK, CDR2 SYGVNS, per germline. CDR3 bases: TGTGCCAGCAGTGAGGAAGGTAATAAACCGGGGACTGAAGCTTTCTTT. Translation gives CASSEEGNKPGTEAFF. Combining the CDR3 with reference TRBV25-1 and TRBJ1-1 gives the whole variable domain EADIYQTPRYLVIGTGKKITLECSQTMGHDKMYWYQQDPGMELHLIHYSYGVNSTEKGDLSSESTVSRIRTEHFPLTLESARPSHTSQYLCASSEEGNKPGTEAFFGQGTRLTVV.

The chain employs TRBV28 and TRBJ2-5; D is perhaps TRBD1 or TRBD2 (5 bases each). V was shortened by 5 bases and J by 5 bases, with 18 bases between the two germline ends. The germline V gene has CDR1 MDHEN and CDR2 SYDVKM. The CDR3 covers 15 residues. CDR3 DNA: TGTGCCAGCAGTCCACCCTCAGGGACGGGGGAGACCCAGTACTTC. Translated: CASSPPSGTGETQYF.

This chain links TRBV5-4 with TRBJ2-2; no reliable D call. CDR1 is SGHNT and CDR2 is YYREEE in the germline V gene (reference sequence). CDR3 size: 13 residues. With 4 bases removed from V and 7 bases from J, the gap between germline ends came to 11 bases. The CDR3 here is CASSVDPNGELFF. The CDR3 DNA sequence: TGTGCCAGCAGCGTGGACCCTAACGGGGAGCTGTTTTTT.

V gene TRBV30 combines with J gene TRBJ2-3, with 7 bases matching TRBD2. V trimming: 5 bases; J trimming: 2 bases; junction bases outside the gene matches: 7. This CDR3 is built from 14 residues. CDR1 GTSNPN and CDR2 SVGIG come from the germline V gene (reference sequence). The CDR3 DNA reads TGTGCCTGGGAGCCGGGACTAAACACAGATACGCAGTATTTT. Translating it yields CAWEPGLNTDTQYF.

This clone was detected only once. Different DNA sequences within this sample yield the same CDR3. The rearrangement links TRBV5-1 to TRBJ2-5; D gene ambiguous. Trimming shortened V by 1 base and J by 5 bases, and 3 bases separated the two germline ends. There are 11 residues in the CDR3. Germline V gene sequence: CDR1 SGHRS, CDR2 YFSETQ. The CDR3 region is CASSLTETQYF. The CDR3 DNA sequence: TGCGCCAGCAGCTTGACCGAGACCCAGTACTTC.

The V and J genes are TRBV5-8 and TRBJ1-6; 9 bases map to TRBD1. The CDR3 spans 16 residues. Looked up from germline, CDR1 is SGHTS and CDR2 is YDEGEE. After removal of 1 base from V and 10 bases from J, the junction contained 9 bases not matched to a gene. Written as DNA, the CDR3 is TGTGCCAGCAGCTTGAGCCCGGGACAGGGAGAGTCACCCCTCCACTTT. Translated: CASSLSPGQGESPLHF.

The rearrangement uses TRBV2 and TRBJ1-5, with 8 bases matching TRBD1. The V gene's germline CDR1 is SNHLY and CDR2 FYNNEI. V lost 5 bases, J lost 4 bases, and 4 bases stayed unmatched. The CDR3 has 14 amino acids. The CDR3 loop reads CASSKTGGNQPQHF. The CDR3 DNA follows: TGTGCCAGCAGTAAAACAGGGGGGAATCAGCCCCAGCATTTT.